The 24 T cell receptor beta chains given below trace back to one sample, sequenced in a study of glioma-infiltrating T cells after dendritic cell vaccination (dated by TCRdb to the mid-2010s). The library was prepared using the immunoSEQ multiplex PCR assay. TCRdb carries this immuneACCESS record with in-frame sequences only. Its versions omit some clonotypes, under half of them owing to an unresolved V gene in the studies checked, with the rest unexplained. The sample table holds roughly 88,000 clones, of which 75% to 90% were seen once. The biggest ten clones account for around 2.2% of the sample. The time point label corresponds to: after dendritic cell vaccination, including at tumor progression/relapse. Source: blood, taken after dendritic cell vaccination. These receptors were collected from a human donor with glioblastoma.

This clone has a single count. The chain couples TRBV7-3 to TRBJ2-1, with 7 bases fitting TRBD1. CDR3 size: 13 residues. Germline-derived CDR1 and CDR2 are SGHTA and FQGTGA. The V gene end was trimmed by 4 bases and the J gene end by 6 bases; junction bases not matched to a gene: 3. DNA of the CDR3: TGTGCCAGCAGCTCCTCAGGGGGCAATGAGCAGTTCTTC. Protein product: CASSSSGGNEQFF.

This clone came up once. This chain uses TRBV7-9 with TRBJ1-2, with D unresolved. CDR3 size: 13 residues. Trimming took 4 bases from V and 5 from J, leaving 11 bases between them. CDR1 and CDR2 (germline): SEHNR, FQNEAQ (reference sequence). The CDR3 region has the DNA TGTGCCAGCAGCTCAACCCCGGGGTATGGCTACACCTTC. Translation gives CASSSTPGYGYTF.

The rearrangement links TRBV30 to TRBJ2-6, with D hard to call. Trimming took 5 bases from V and 0 from J, leaving 5 bases between them. Germline CDR1 is GTSNPN and CDR2 is SVGIG (reference sequence). The CDR3 extends over 13 amino acids. CDR3 amino acids: CAWEHSGANVLTF. In DNA form, the CDR3 reads TGTGCCTGGGAGCACTCTGGGGCCAACGTCCTGACTTTC.

The chain joins TRBV27 to TRBJ2-3; D unresolved. Trimming left V 8 bases short and J 9 bases short, with 18 bases between. Per germline, CDR1 MNHEY and CDR2 SMNVEV (reference sequence). CDR3 length: 13 amino acids. CDR3 sequence (DNA): TGTGCCAGCCACAACAGTGATCAGAGAACGCAGTATTTT. It codes for CASHNSDQRTQYF.

The chain carries TRBV6-5 and TRBJ1-2; TRBD1 might be the D (6 bases). V was pared by 10 bases and J by 2 bases, with 11 bases between. The CDR3 is 12 amino acids. Looked up from germline, CDR1 is MNHEY and CDR2 is SVGAGI. As DNA, the CDR3 is TGTGCCATTTTGGACAGAAACTATGGCTACACCTTC. It is translated as CAILDRNYGYTF.

J is TRBJ2-1 and V is TRBV6-5, with a possible D match to TRBD1 (5 bases). V lost 6 bases, J lost 3 bases, and 6 bases lay in between. This CDR3 is 12 amino acids long. Germline V gives CDR1 MNHEY, CDR2 SVGAGI. The CDR3 loop is CASRTGYNEQFF. CDR3 nucleotide sequence: TGTGCCAGCAGAACAGGCTACAATGAGCAGTTCTTC.

The V and J genes are TRBV16 and TRBJ1-6; D remains unclear. Germline lookup yields CDR1 KGHSY and CDR2 FQNENV. V was clipped by 2 bases and J by 6 bases, with 8 bases between them. The CDR3 runs to 14 residues. CDR3 in DNA: TGTGCCAGCAGCCAAGATAACTTTAATTCACCCCTCCACTTT. It yields the protein CASSQDNFNSPLHF.

This clone turned up a few times. The sample has other DNA sequences that encode this CDR3 too. V is TRBV28 and J is TRBJ1-5; possibly TRBD1 for D (5 bases). Germline-derived CDR1 and CDR2 are MDHEN and SYDVKM. V was shortened by 2 bases and J by 1 base, with 15 bases between the two germline ends. CDR3 size: 17 residues. This chain's CDR3 is CASSLPPRVRSNQPQHF. In DNA form, the CDR3 reads TGTGCCAGCAGTTTACCCCCCAGGGTCCGGAGCAATCAGCCCCAGCATTTT. Based on the CDR3 plus reference TRBV28 and TRBJ1-5, the full variable domain is DVKVTQSSRYLVKRTGEKVFLECVQDMDHENMFWYRQDPGLGLRLIYFSYDVKMKEKGDIPEGYSVSREKKERFSLILESASTNQTSMYLCASSLPPRVRSNQPQHFGDGTRLSIL.

CDR3 nucleotide sequence: TGTGCCTGGAGTGTCAATTTTTGCTTGCCGGAGTGCACTCCGCGGGAGCAGTACGTC. It encodes CAWSVNFCLPECTPREQYV. The chain is built from TRBV30 and TRBJ2-7; D remains unclear. The germline V and J ends were trimmed by 0 bases and 7 bases, with 31 bases remaining between them. The CDR3 has 19 residues. The V gene's germline CDR1 is GTSNPN and CDR2 SVGIG (reference sequence).

This clone was observed a handful of times. At one end the junction does not follow the germline gene, possibly because of a read error. The V call is TRBV10-3, the J call TRBJ2-3, with 8 bases matching TRBD1. Germline CDR1 and CDR2: ENHRY and SYGVKD. The CDR3 length is 16 residues. DNA for the CDR3: TGTGCCATCAATGAGGAGCGGACAGGGATGGTAGATACGCAGTATTTT. Translation: CAINEERTGMVDTQYF.

The chain carries TRBV7-2 and TRBJ1-5, with D possibly matching TRBD1 (6 bases). In germline, CDR1 is SGHTA, CDR2 FQGNSA. CDR3 length: 16 residues. The ends were cut back, 3 bases at V and 1 base at J, with 13 bases in the middle. CDR3 in amino acids: CASSFWGRGSNQPQHF. CDR3 DNA: TGTGCCAGCAGCTTCTGGGGGCGCGGGAGCAATCAGCCCCAGCATTTT.

This clone was picked up one time. The V call is TRBV5-1, the J call TRBJ1-1, with 8 bases identical to TRBD1. This CDR3 has 13 amino acids. The V gene end was trimmed by 4 bases and the J gene end by 11 bases; junction bases not matched to a gene: 10. Germline-derived CDR1 and CDR2 are SGHRS and YFSETQ. The CDR3 here is CASSLGQGGEAFF. DNA of the CDR3: TGCGCCAGCAGCCTAGGACAGGGAGGAGAGGCTTTCTTT.

This clone was found a few times. The chain joins TRBV30 to TRBJ1-3; 7 nucleotides align to TRBD1. This CDR3 is 16 amino acids long. The V segment lost 0 bases and the J segment 0 bases; nucleotides outside the gene matches: 5. Germline lookup yields CDR1 GTSNPN and CDR2 SVGIG (reference sequence). CDR3 sequence: CAWSVGGQISGNTIYF. The CDR3 DNA reads as TGTGCCTGGAGTGTAGGGGGACAGATCTCTGGAAACACCATATATTTT.

The J gene is TRBJ1-5, the V gene TRBV7-8; tentative D call: TRBD1 (6 bases). CDR3 length equals 13 residues. Per the germline V gene, CDR1 is SGHVS and CDR2 is FQNEAQ. Trimming left V 6 bases short and J 4 bases short, with 10 bases between. The CDR3 DNA reads as TGTGCCAGCAGAAACAGGGAAAATCAGCCCCAGCATTTT. Translating gives CASRNRENQPQHF.

This chain connects TRBV9 to TRBJ1-4; possibly TRBD1 for D (6 bases). Per germline, CDR1 SGDLS and CDR2 YYNGEE. The CDR3 is 17 amino acids. Trimming stripped 3 bases from V and 0 bases from J, with 15 bases between. The chain's CDR3 is CASSAHRDPATNEKLFF. The CDR3 DNA sequence: TGTGCCAGCAGCGCCCACAGGGACCCAGCAACTAATGAAAAACTGTTTTTT.

This clone has just a few counts. The chain recombines TRBV7-9 with TRBJ1-4; TRBD1 is a possible D gene (6 bases). V lost 5 bases, J lost 5 bases, and 18 bases lay in between. The germline V gene encodes CDR1 SEHNR and CDR2 FQNEAQ (reference sequence). The length of the CDR3 is 16 residues. CDR3 in DNA: TGTGCCAGCAGCCGCTTCTCTACAGGGCCCAATGAAAAACTGTTTTTT. This encodes CASSRFSTGPNEKLFF.

This chain joins TRBV2 and TRBJ1-2; 9 nucleotides match TRBD1. The length of the CDR3 is 18 residues. Germline CDR1 is SNHLY and CDR2 is FYNNEI. The trim removed 5 bases at V and 7 bases at J, leaving 20 bases unmatched. The CDR3 DNA is TGTGCCAGCAGTCCCTTTCTAGCGTCCGGGACAGGGTACGGTGGCTACACCTTC. Its protein is CASSPFLASGTGYGGYTF. The whole variable domain, filled in from reference TRBV2 and TRBJ1-2, reads EPEVTQTPSHQVTQMGQEVILRCVPISNHLYFYWYRQILGQKVEFLVSFYNNEISEKSEIFDDQFSVERPDGSNFTLKIRSTKLEDSAMYFCASSPFLASGTGYGGYTFGSGTRLTVV.

This chain connects TRBV5-4 to TRBJ2-2, with 15 nucleotides matching TRBD2. The CDR3 runs to 16 residues. The germline V gene has CDR1 SGHNT and CDR2 YYREEE (reference sequence). Trimming at V came to 4 bases and at J to 6 bases, leaving 4 bases not matched to a gene. The CDR3 DNA sequence: TGTGCCAGCAGCCCAGGACTAGCGGGAGGGCCCGGGGAGCTGTTTTTT. Protein sequence: CASSPGLAGGPGELFF.

The chain couples TRBV19 to TRBJ2-3, with 7 positions matching TRBD1. The CDR3 spans 13 residues. The trim removed 6 bases at V and 3 bases at J, leaving 3 bases unmatched. Germline V CDR1 and CDR2: LNHDA, SQIVND (reference sequence). The CDR3 spells CASSPTGTDTQYF. The DNA of the CDR3 is TGTGCCAGTAGCCCGACAGGGACAGATACGCAGTATTTT.

This clone was seen just once. The chain carries TRBV5-6 and TRBJ1-2; TRBD1 matches 12 bases. This CDR3 spans 16 amino acids. Germline trimming cut 3 bases from V and 5 bases from J; bases unmatched to any gene: 8. Germline lookup yields CDR1 SGHDT and CDR2 YYEEEE. As DNA, the CDR3 is TGTGCCAGCAGCTCCTCCGGGACAGGGGGCGCGTATGGCTACACCTTC. Amino acids: CASSSSGTGGAYGYTF.

The chain is built from TRBV15 and TRBJ2-1, with 13 bases aligning to TRBD2. Germline trimming cut 3 bases from V and 7 bases from J; bases unmatched to any gene: 12. Germline values: CDR1 LNHNV, CDR2 YYDKDF (reference sequence). This CDR3 contains 18 residues. CDR3 sequence reads: CATSRTSWTSGSRNEQFF. In DNA form, the CDR3 reads TGTGCCACCAGCAGGACGTCTTGGACTAGCGGGAGCAGGAATGAGCAGTTCTTC. Complete variable domain (other parts from reference TRBV15 and TRBJ2-1): DAMVIQNPRYQVTQFGKPVTLSCSQTLNHNVMYWYQQKSSQAPKLLFHYYDKDFNNEADTPDNFQSRRPNTSFCFLDIRSPGLGDTAMYLCATSRTSWTSGSRNEQFFGPGTRLTVL.

This clone appeared once. The J gene is TRBJ1-5, the V gene TRBV6-1, with 9 bases aligning to TRBD1. The CDR3 runs to 16 residues. V shed 3 bases, J shed 3 bases, and the junction held 6 bases outside the gene matches. Germline CDR1 MNHNS, CDR2 SASEGT. The DNA of the CDR3 is TGTGCCAGCAGTGACACAGGACAGGGGAACAATCAGCCCCAGCATTTT. It encodes CASSDTGQGNNQPQHF.

This chain joins TRBV15 and TRBJ2-2, with TRBD1 as a possible D gene (6 bases). This CDR3 comprises 17 residues. The germline V gene has CDR1 LNHNV and CDR2 YYDKDF (reference sequence). V was clipped by 0 bases and J by 0 bases, with 11 bases between them. The CDR3 sequence is CATSRDLGTPNTGELFF. The CDR3 bases are TGTGCCACCAGCAGAGATCTGGGGACACCGAACACCGGGGAGCTGTTTTTT.

The chain joins TRBV7-3 to TRBJ2-2; possibly TRBD1 for D (6 bases). V was pared by 5 bases and J by 4 bases, with 17 bases between. This CDR3 region has 16 residues. Germline V gene lookup returns CDR1 SGHTA and CDR2 FQGTGA. CDR3 protein: CASSAQGLAVTGELFF. CDR3 sequence (DNA): TGTGCCAGCAGCGCACAGGGCTTAGCCGTCACCGGGGAGCTGTTTTTT.